The next 10 T cell receptor beta chains were all read from a single sample in a study of T cell responses to AZD1222 COVID-19 vaccine (dated by TCRdb to the early 2020s). Reading the label with the study, this specimen's time point is: about 28 days (+/-7) after the second vaccine dose. Library preparation was by the immunoSEQ multiplex PCR assay. TCRdb's version of the immuneACCESS table is confined to in-frame rearrangements and falls short of the full clone set. An unresolved V gene accounts for under half of the shortfall where checked; the remainder is of unknown origin. The sample table holds just under 35,000 clones, of which 85% to 90% were seen once. About 10% of the sample is held by the ten biggest clonotypes. The starting material was peripheral blood, obtained 28 days after the second AZD1222 dose. The source is an adult who received the AZD1222 COVID-19 vaccine.

This clone was found once. The rearrangement uses TRBV28 and TRBJ2-7; the D is unclear. CDR3 size: 14 residues. The germline V gene encodes CDR1 MDHEN and CDR2 SYDVKM. V gave up 5 bases and J gave up 3 bases, with 14 bases separating them. DNA of the CDR3: TGTGCCAGCAGTCGAAGACCCGCCGACTACGAGCAGTACTTC. Translating gives CASSRRPADYEQYF.

V and J are TRBV7-2 and TRBJ2-7; TRBD1 matches at 7 bases. Germline V CDR1 and CDR2: SGHTA, FQGNSA. The V and J ends lost 2 bases and 3 bases, in that order; junction bases with no gene match: 4. The CDR3 has 14 residues. CDR3 coding DNA: TGTGCCAGCAGCTTATCCGACAGGGTCTACGAGCAGTACTTC. Protein: CASSLSDRVYEQYF.

The V call is TRBV7-2, the J call TRBJ2-7; D tentatively fits TRBD1 or TRBD2 (5 bases each). Germline values: CDR1 SGHTA, CDR2 FQGNSA. The CDR3 runs 14 residues. V was cut by 7 bases and J by 1 base, with 14 bases left in between. The CDR3 region has the DNA TGTGCCAGCACCTCCCGGGACGGATCCTACGAGCAGTACTTC. This translates into CASTSRDGSYEQYF.

The chain employs TRBV19 and TRBJ2-1, with 9 nucleotides matching TRBD2. CDR1 and CDR2 (germline): LNHDA, SQIVND (reference sequence). The CDR3 is 15 amino acids. The V and J ends lost 5 bases and 4 bases, in that order; junction bases with no gene match: 6. As DNA, the CDR3 is TGTGCCAGTAGTCGTAGCGGGGGAATTTACAATGAGCAGTTCTTC. Its translation is CASSRSGGIYNEQFF.

The chain uses TRBV24-1 and TRBJ2-7; 8 nucleotides align to TRBD2. With V trimmed by 6 bases and J by 5 bases, 8 bases remained unmatched. Germline V gene data show CDR1 as KGHDR and CDR2 as SFDVKD. This CDR3 comprises 14 residues. CDR3 loop: CATSPGLAANEQYF. DNA of the CDR3: TGTGCCACCAGTCCCGGACTAGCTGCAAACGAGCAGTACTTC.

This clone was picked up one time. The chain joins TRBV5-1 to TRBJ1-1; D unresolved. V dropped 0 bases and J dropped 3 bases, with 12 bases sitting between them. Looked up from germline, CDR1 is SGHRS and CDR2 is YFSETQ. CDR3 length: 15 residues. For the CDR3, the DNA is TGCGCCAGCAGCTTGGAACATTCCCGAGACACTGAAGCTTTCTTT. This codes for CASSLEHSRDTEAFF.

The DNA for the CDR3 is TGTGCCAGCAGCTTAGGGACAGATAATTACCAAGAGACCCAGTACTTC. This translates into CASSLGTDNYQETQYF. This chain links TRBV11-2 with TRBJ2-5, with a weak D call TRBD1 (6 bases). The CDR3 sequence is 16 residues long. The V end was cut by 1 base, the J end by 0 bases, with 12 bases between. Germline V gives CDR1 SGHAT, CDR2 FQNNGV.

The V call is TRBV3-1 (or the pseudogene TRBV3-2), the J call TRBJ1-1, with 8 nucleotides matching TRBD1. The junction had 4 bases not matched to a gene; V was cut back by 6 bases and J by 4 bases. Germline V CDR1 and CDR2: LGHDT, YNNKEL (reference sequence). This CDR3 contains 13 residues. CDR3 nucleotide sequence: TGTGCCAGCAGGCTAACAGGGGGCACTGAAGCTTTCTTT. Amino acid sequence: CASRLTGGTEAFF.

The chain carries TRBV5-5 and TRBJ2-5; TRBD1 might be the D (5 bases). The V end lost 0 bases, the J end lost 1 base, and 10 bases lay between the germline ends. Germline loops: CDR1 SGHKS, CDR2 YYEKEE (reference sequence). CDR3 size: 15 residues. Written as DNA, the CDR3 is TGTGCCAGCAGCTTGGATATAGGGGCCCAAGAGACCCAGTACTTC. It yields the protein CASSLDIGAQETQYF.

The chain is built from TRBV6-5 and TRBJ2-3; 8 nucleotides match TRBD2. V was clipped by 7 bases and J by 6 bases; unmatched bases: 6. There are 13 residues in the CDR3. Germline CDR1 reads MNHEY; CDR2 reads SVGAGI. As DNA, the CDR3 is TGTGCCAGCATCGGGGGGGGCCTTGATACGCAGTATTTT. As protein: CASIGGGLDTQYF.